This T cell receptor beta chain emerged from a study of cytomegalovirus exposure and HLA in healthy donors. Looked up from germline, CDR1 is GTSNPN and CDR2 is SVGIG (reference sequence). The V end was cut by 3 bases, the J end by 0 bases, with 9 bases between. The CDR3 spans 15 residues. PCR involved 60 Vbeta and 13 Jbeta primers. The repertoire was sequenced with immunoSEQ multiplex PCR; TCRdb's copy has only in-frame clones and lacks some. The table lists roughly 110,000 clones, about three quarters of them singletons. This clone was seen more than once but under ten times. This chain connects TRBV30 to TRBJ1-6; D call uncertain. The sequencing input was PBMCs. The sequence derives from a woman between 45 and 60 years old in good health and CMV-seropositive. The CDR3 spells CAWRFRSSYNSPLHF. The CDR3 DNA reads TGTGCCTGGAGATTTAGGAGCTCCTATAATTCACCCCTCCACTTT.